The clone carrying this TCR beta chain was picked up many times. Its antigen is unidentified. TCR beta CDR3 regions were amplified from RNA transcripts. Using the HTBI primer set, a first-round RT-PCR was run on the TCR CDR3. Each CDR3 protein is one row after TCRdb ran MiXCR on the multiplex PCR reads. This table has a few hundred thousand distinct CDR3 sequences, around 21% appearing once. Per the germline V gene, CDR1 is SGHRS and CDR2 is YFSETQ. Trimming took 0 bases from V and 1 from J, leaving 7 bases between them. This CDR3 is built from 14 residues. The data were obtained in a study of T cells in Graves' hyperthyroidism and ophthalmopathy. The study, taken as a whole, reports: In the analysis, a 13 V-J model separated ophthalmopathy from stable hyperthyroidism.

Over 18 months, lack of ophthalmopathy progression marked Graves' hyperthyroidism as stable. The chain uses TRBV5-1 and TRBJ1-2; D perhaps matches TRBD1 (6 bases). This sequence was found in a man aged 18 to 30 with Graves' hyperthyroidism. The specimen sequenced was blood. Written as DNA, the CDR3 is TGCGCCAGCAGCTTGGAGGGGGGTAACTATGGCTACACCTTC. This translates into CASSLEGGNYGYTF.